The rows below give T cell receptor beta chains drawn from one sample of a study of Tregs in tolerant kidney transplant recipients. TCRdb's copy holds only in-frame clones and misses some; the assay was immunoSEQ multiplex PCR. This table holds roughly 64,000 clones, roughly 86% found once. Source: CD4+ T cells from blood (PBMCs), taken 6 months after the transplant. The receptor source for this set is a human patient who received a combined kidney and bone marrow transplant. Some T cells may be graft donor cells. Both conserved end residues are part of each CDR3. The D gene is left open where the match is weak. Some rows have no size entry. The others give once, few or many, or a class for an expanded clone.

V,length,J,size,D,CDR3,DNA
TRBV5-6,16,TRBJ2-3,once,TRBD2,CASSQGLAGGTDTQYF,TGTGCCAGCAGCCAAGGACTAGCGGGAGGCACAGATACGCAGTATTTT
TRBV6-4,13,TRBJ1-1,few,.,CASSDFWQIEAFF,TGTGCCAGCAGTGACTTTTGGCAGATTGAAGCTTTCTTT
TRBV7-9,14,TRBJ2-1,.,TRBD2,CASSYRLAGNEQFF,TGTGCCAGCAGCTACAGACTAGCGGGCAATGAGCAGTTCTTC
TRBV2,15,TRBJ1-2,.,TRBD1,CASSYTGQGLAGYTF,TGTGCCAGCAGCTACACGGGACAGGGCCTCGCTGGCTACACCTTC
TRBV4-2,15,TRBJ1-5,.,.,CASSQVGGGNQPQHF,TGTGCCAGCAGCCAAGTCGGCGGGGGCAATCAGCCCCAGCATTTT
TRBV7-2,16,TRBJ1-6,few,TRBD1,CASSSRQGSYNSPLHF,TGTGCCAGCAGCTCCCGACAGGGCTCCTATAATTCACCCCTCCACTTT
TRBV6-1,15,TRBJ2-1,.,TRBD2,CASRGERGSVNEQFF,TGTGCCAGCAGGGGGGAGCGGGGGTCTGTGAATGAGCAGTTCTTC
TRBV18,14,TRBJ1-1,.,.,CASSPTYSNSEAFF,TGTGCCAGCTCACCAACGTATAGTAACAGTGAAGCTTTCTTT
TRBV9,13,TRBJ2-7,.,TRBD2,CASSAGTSGEQYF,TGTGCCAGCAGCGCCGGGACTAGCGGGGAGCAGTACTTC
TRBV13,18,TRBJ2-3,.,.,CASSSLQNREGGTDTQYF,TGTGCCAGCAGCTCCCTGCAGAACAGGGAAGGGGGCACAGATACGCAGTATTTT
TRBV7-9,16,TRBJ2-1,.,TRBD2,CASSLVREGPYNEQFF,TGTGCCAGCAGCTTAGTCCGGGAGGGCCCCTACAATGAGCAGTTCTTC
TRBV27,15,TRBJ1-2,.,.,CASSLSPTASHGYTF,TGTGCCAGCAGTTTATCCCCGACAGCTTCTCATGGCTACACCTTC
TRBV5-1,15,TRBJ1-1,few,TRBD1,CASSLAGGGEAEAFF,TGCGCCAGCAGCTTGGCAGGGGGTGGGGAGGCTGAAGCTTTCTTT
TRBV28,14,TRBJ2-5,.,.,CASSSGQIQETQYF,TGTGCCAGCAGCTCCGGACAGATACAAGAGACCCAGTACTTC
TRBV7-3,14,TRBJ2-2,few,TRBD1,CASSSGTGIGELFF,TGTGCCAGCAGCTCCGGGACAGGGATCGGGGAGCTGTTTTTT
TRBV6-1,15,TRBJ1-3,.,.,CASSTGGGGGNTIYF,TGTGCCAGCAGCACGGGAGGGGGAGGTGGAAACACCATATATTTT
TRBV5-4,15,TRBJ2-3,.,TRBD2,CASSWKREGTDTQYF,TGTGCCAGCAGCTGGAAGCGGGAGGGAACAGATACGCAGTATTTT
TRBV11-3,17,TRBJ2-3,.,.,CASSYPTWWYGGDTQYF,TGTGCCAGCAGCTACCCGACTTGGTGGTACGGGGGAGATACGCAGTATTTT
TRBV7-6,17,TRBJ2-5,.,TRBD2,CASRPGLAGGPGETQYF,TGTGCCAGCAGGCCGGGACTAGCGGGGGGGCCGGGAGAGACCCAGTACTTC
TRBV9,15,TRBJ2-7,.,TRBD1,CASSVGAGTGGEQYF,TGTGCCAGCAGCGTAGGGGCCGGGACAGGGGGCGAGCAGTACTTC
TRBV10-3,14,TRBJ2-7,.,TRBD1,CAIRTDRVTYEQYF,TGTGCCATCAGGACCGACAGGGTGACCTACGAGCAGTACTTC
TRBV2,13,TRBJ1-5,.,.,CASGTFPNQPQHF,TGTGCCAGCGGTACTTTCCCCAATCAGCCCCAGCATTTT
TRBV5-5,15,TRBJ1-2,.,.,CASRPGPDRNYGYTF,TGTGCCAGCAGGCCCGGACCTGACAGAAACTATGGCTACACCTTC
TRBV28,16,TRBJ2-3,.,TRBD2,CASSSSSGVSTDTQYF,TGTGCCAGCAGTTCCTCCAGCGGGGTAAGCACAGATACGCAGTATTTT
TRBV19,15,TRBJ1-4,few,TRBD1,CASSGPGQGDEKLFF,TGTGCCAGTAGTGGACCGGGACAGGGTGATGAAAAACTGTTTTTT
TRBV4-3,17,TRBJ1-4,.,TRBD1,CASSQGVSTGGEEKLFF,TGCGCCAGCAGCCAAGGAGTTTCAACAGGGGGTGAGGAAAAACTGTTTTTT
TRBV6-5,15,TRBJ2-7,.,.,CASSYSTGLSYEQYF,TGTGCCAGCAGTTACTCGACAGGACTCTCCTACGAGCAGTACTTC
TRBV6-1,13,TRBJ2-7,.,TRBD1,CASILGDSLFQYF,TGTGCCAGCATCTTAGGGGACAGTCTCTTTCAGTACTTC
TRBV28,12,TRBJ1-5,.,.,CASSLQGQPQHF,TGTGCCAGCAGTTTACAGGGTCAGCCCCAGCATTTT
TRBV18,13,TRBJ2-3,.,.,CASSPPGVDTQYF,TGTGCCAGCTCACCACCCGGGGTAGATACGCAGTATTTT
TRBV5-6,16,TRBJ2-7,.,TRBD2,CASSLAVRRESHEQYF,TGTGCCAGCAGCTTGGCGGTCCGGCGGGAGTCACACGAGCAGTACTTC
TRBV11-2,14,TRBJ2-3,.,.,CASSLVGGTDTQYF,TGTGCCAGCAGCTTAGTCGGGGGCACAGATACGCAGTATTTT
TRBV7-8,18,TRBJ1-5,.,TRBD1,CASSPFRRDRVSNQPQHF,TGTGCCAGCAGCCCATTCCGCCGGGACAGGGTTAGCAATCAGCCCCAGCATTTT
TRBV11-2,16,TRBJ1-5,.,.,CASSQILVKAPGPQHF,TGTGCCAGCAGCCAAATCCTCGTCAAAGCACCCGGTCCCCAGCATTTT
TRBV7-2,15,TRBJ1-2,.,TRBD1,CASSWIGTGGYGYTF,TGTGCCAGCAGCTGGATAGGGACAGGGGGTTATGGCTACACCTTC
TRBV27,13,TRBJ2-7,.,.,CASSPHRVTKQYF,TGTGCCAGCAGTCCCCACAGGGTAACGAAGCAGTACTTC
TRBV27,14,TRBJ2-1,.,TRBD1,CASTRQGTYNEQFF,TGTGCCAGCACCCGACAGGGGACCTACAATGAGCAGTTCTTC
TRBV28,13,TRBJ1-5,.,.,CASRGSNNQPQHF,TGTGCCAGCAGGGGCAGTAACAATCAGCCCCAGCATTTT
TRBV7-2,15,TRBJ2-1,few,.,CASKIASSSYNEQFF,TGTGCCAGCAAGATAGCGTCGAGCTCCTACAATGAGCAGTTCTTC
TRBV6-1,15,TRBJ2-3,.,.,CASSSQGFGSDTQYF,TGTGCCAGCAGTTCCCAGGGATTTGGGTCAGATACGCAGTATTTT
TRBV29-1,14,TRBJ2-6,.,.,CSVEQISGANVLTF,TGCAGCGTTGAACAGATCTCTGGGGCCAACGTCCTGACTTTC
TRBV5-6,14,TRBJ2-7,.,.,CASSFAGVRLEQYF,TGTGCCAGCAGCTTCGCCGGAGTGCGACTAGAGCAGTACTTC
TRBV5-5,12,TRBJ1-3,.,.,CASSLRGDTIYF,TGTGCCAGCAGCTTGAGGGGTGACACCATATATTTT
TRBV9,15,TRBJ2-3,.,.,CASSVLARTTDTQYF,TGTGCCAGCAGCGTCTTAGCGAGAACCACAGATACGCAGTATTTT
TRBV14,15,TRBJ1-2,.,.,CASSQAAGGHDSYTF,TGTGCCAGCAGCCAAGCAGCGGGGGGCCATGATAGCTACACCTTC
TRBV11-2,15,TRBJ1-6,few,TRBD1,CASSLEGQDNSPLHF,TGTGCCAGCAGCTTAGAAGGACAGGACAATTCACCCCTCCACTTT
TRBV6-5,15,TRBJ2-7,once,TRBD1,CASSPVGTGYYEQYF,TGTGCCAGCAGTCCTGTCGGGACAGGGTATTACGAGCAGTACTTC
TRBV5-1,15,TRBJ2-3,.,TRBD2,CASSLGVAGTDTQYF,TGCGCCAGCAGCTTGGGGGTAGCGGGAACAGATACGCAGTATTTT
TRBV2,15,TRBJ1-4,.,TRBD1,CASMRGGTANEKLFF,TGTGCCAGCATGAGAGGCGGGACAGCTAATGAAAAACTGTTTTTT
TRBV4-3,15,TRBJ1-1,.,TRBD1,CASSQGMTGVTEAFF,TGCGCCAGCAGCCAAGGCATGACAGGGGTCACTGAAGCTTTCTTT
TRBV29-1,12,TRBJ1-2,few,TRBD1,CSVEARGYGYTF,TGCAGCGTTGAAGCCAGGGGGTATGGCTACACCTTC
TRBV7-9,15,TRBJ1-6,.,.,CASSPGGSYNSPLHF,TGTGCCAGCAGCCCCGGGGGTTCCTATAATTCACCCCTCCACTTT
TRBV18,16,TRBJ2-1,few,TRBD1,CASSQPGQGLTSEQFF,TGTGCCAGCTCACAACCGGGACAGGGATTAACAAGTGAGCAGTTCTTC
TRBV7-2,19,TRBJ1-6,.,TRBD1,CASSPQGSPASSYNSPLHF,TGTGCCAGCAGCCCACAGGGGTCGCCCGCCAGCTCCTATAATTCACCCCTCCACTTT
TRBV6-5,12,TRBJ1-1,once,TRBD1,CASRRQGTEAFF,TGTGCCAGCAGACGACAGGGCACTGAAGCTTTCTTT